The 20 T cell receptor beta chains below all came from one sample that was sequenced in a study of T cell clonality in common variable immunodeficiency. Overall study findings and caveats: Reportedly, TCR beta sequences from common variable immunodeficiency showed fewer deletions and N-nucleotide insertions.

Repertoires were generated with immunoSEQ multiplex PCR, while TCRdb's copy carries only in-frame clones and drops some. The sample is made up of about 21,000 clones, none counted only once. The antigens of these receptors remain unknown. The sample comprised peripheral blood mononuclear cells. The origin of the receptors is a human donor with common variable immunodeficiency.

This clone was counted at least ten times. The DNA ends 3 residues before the CDR3 does, and the rest of the CDR3 is filled in from the germline J gene. The chain uses TRBV5-1 and TRBJ2-5; 7 bases line up with TRBD2. The V gene end was trimmed by 3 bases and the J gene end by 2 bases; junction bases not matched to a gene: 4. CDR3 size: 14 residues. Germline V lookup: CDR1 SGHRS, CDR2 YFSETQ. The CDR3 bases that were read are TGCGCCAGCAGCTATGGGACTAAACAAGAGACC. Translated: CASSYGTKQET. The whole CDR3 protein reads CASSYGTKQETQYF.

Relative to its sample, this clone is medium-sized (0.01 to 0.1%). Read sequence stops 3 residues before the CDR3 end, and the germline J gene provides the missing end. The V gene is TRBV5-6, the J gene TRBJ1-2; tentative D call: TRBD1 (5 bases). Germline assignment: CDR1 SGHDT and CDR2 YYEEEE. This CDR3 has 12 amino acids. The sequenced CDR3 bases are TGTGCCAGCCGGGTCCTTAGGGGAGGC. It encodes CASRVLRGG. The full CDR3 protein reads CASRVLRGGYTF.

This clone occurred many times. Read data end 3 residues before the CDR3 end; the end is taken from the germline J gene. V usage is TRBV28 and J usage is TRBJ1-1; D gene uncertain. The CDR3 covers 13 residues. Germline lookup yields CDR1 MDHEN and CDR2 SYDVKM. V was pared by 3 bases and J by 2 bases, with 7 bases between. CDR3 sequence: CASSFISNTEAFF. Partial CDR3 DNA: TGTGCCAGCAGTTTTATTTCTAACACTGAA.

Remarks on this clone: The CDR3 is cut off 3 residues early in the read; its end comes from the germline J gene. V is TRBV2 and J is TRBJ1-4; D is uncertain. Germline-derived CDR1 and CDR2 are SNHLY and FYNNEI. V was clipped by 3 bases and J by 4 bases, with 3 bases between them. CDR3 length equals 12 residues. CDR3 DNA, as far as it was read: TGTGCCAGCAGTGACCTTAATGAAAAA. Amino acids: CASSDLNEK. The entire CDR3 sequence reads CASSDLNEKLFF.

This clone was recorded at least ten times. The observed sequence ends 3 residues before the CDR3 terminus, with the missing tail filled in from the germline J gene. This sequence joins TRBV5-6 and TRBJ2-3, with 7 bases lining up with TRBD2. The ends lost 3 bases at V and 1 base at J; junction bases unmatched: 2. This CDR3 comprises 14 residues. The V gene's germline CDR1 is SGHDT and CDR2 YYEEEE. The sequenced part of the CDR3 DNA is TGTGCCAGCAGCTGGCTAGCGGGCACAGATACG. Translation: CASSWLAGTDT. In full, the CDR3 reads CASSWLAGTDTQYF.

This clone was seen repeatedly, ten times or more. The sequenced fragment ends 3 residues before the CDR3 boundary, so the rest is inferred from the germline J gene. This chain links TRBV7-2 with TRBJ2-2, with D perhaps TRBD2 (6 bases). The CDR3 runs 14 residues. Germline CDR1 is SGHTA and CDR2 is FQGNSA. V lost 0 bases to trimming and J lost 8 bases, with 10 bases between them. The sequenced part of the CDR3 DNA is TGTGCCAGCAGCTTAGCGGGGGGATCAGGGGAG. Protein product: CASSLAGGSGE. The CDR3 in full is CASSLAGGSGELFF.

This clone appeared many times. The sequence runs out 3 residues before the end of the CDR3; the remainder is reconstructed from the germline J gene. The V and J genes are TRBV6-4 and TRBJ2-2; maybe TRBD1 (6 bases). This CDR3 is built from 14 residues. V lost 7 bases and J lost 1, with 10 bases in between. Germline CDR1 reads MRHNA; CDR2 reads SNTAGT. CDR3 DNA (partial): TGTGCCAGCAAACCGGACAGGAACACCGGGGAG. Residues: CASKPDRNTGE. The whole CDR3 region reads CASKPDRNTGELFF.

This clone was observed many times. Coverage ceases 3 residues before the CDR3 finishes, and the germline J gene fills in the end. This chain joins TRBV20-1 and TRBJ2-5, with a possible D match to TRBD1 (6 bases). V shed 3 bases and J shed 1 base, with 12 bases lying between them. There are 14 residues in the CDR3. Germline V gene lookup returns CDR1 DFQATT and CDR2 SNEGSKA (reference sequence). This chain's CDR3 is CSARTTGSQETQYF. The sequenced CDR3 bases are TGCAGTGCTAGGACGACAGGCTCCCAAGAGACC.

This clone was observed many times. A read error may produce the germline difference seen at one junction end. The CDR3 extends 3 residues past the end of the read, so its final part is completed from the germline J gene. The chain recombines TRBV4-2 with TRBJ2-7, with TRBD2 matching 7 bases. Germline assignment: CDR1 LGHNA and CDR2 YNFKEQ. This CDR3 has 15 amino acids. CDR3 in amino acids: CASSQERDSSYEQYF. Partial CDR3 DNA: TGCGCCAGCAGCCAAGAGCGGGACTCTTCCTACGAG.

This clone was detected many times. The read finishes 3 residues shy of the CDR3 end, and the germline J gene is used to complete it. The V gene is TRBV5-1, the J gene TRBJ2-3; perhaps TRBD1 as D (6 bases). The CDR3 spans 12 residues. CDR1 SGHRS and CDR2 YFSETQ come from the germline V gene. The V end was cut by 4 bases, the J end by 5 bases, with 8 bases between. The sequenced CDR3 bases are TGCGCCAGCAGCCCGGACAGAGATACG. Its protein product is CASSPDRDT. The whole CDR3 reads CASSPDRDTQYF.

This clone showed up just a few times. The read ends 3 residues early relative to the CDR3; the germline J gene fills the gap. The rearrangement joins TRBV20-1 to TRBJ2-7, with 11 bases lining up with TRBD2. Trimming at V came to 5 bases and at J to 5 bases, leaving 14 bases not matched to a gene. CDR1 and CDR2 (germline): DFQATT, SNEGSKA (reference sequence). The CDR3 extends over 16 amino acids. The chain's CDR3 is CSAGVGRETSGDEQYF. The covered CDR3 bases are TGCAGTGCTGGCGTCGGCAGGGAGACTAGCGGGGACGAG.

This clone was detected many times. The observed sequence ends 3 residues before the CDR3 terminus, with the missing tail filled in from the germline J gene. This chain joins TRBV11-2 and TRBJ2-7; D is unclear. CDR3 length: 14 residues. The germline V gene has CDR1 SGHAT and CDR2 FQNNGV. Trimming shortened V by 1 base and J by 3 bases, and 10 bases separated the two germline ends. The DNA read from the CDR3 is TGTGCCAGCAGCTTAGGGCTAGGATACTACGAG. Translating gives CASSLGLGYYE. In full, the CDR3 is CASSLGLGYYEQYF.

This clone was seen many times. The read gets to within 3 residues of the CDR3 end, and the germline J gene fills in the rest. The chain couples TRBV7-8 to TRBJ2-3, with TRBD1 as a possible D gene (5 bases). There are 13 residues in the CDR3. The germline V gene has CDR1 SGHVS and CDR2 FQNEAQ. V was trimmed by 8 bases and J by 1 base, leaving 10 bases between them. The CDR3 bases that were read are TGTGCCAGCTGGGGCAGGCGCACAGATACG. Its protein product is CASWGRRTDT. The whole CDR3 protein reads CASWGRRTDTQYF.

This clone was picked up many times. From the germline J gene comes the end of the CDR3, since the read stops 3 residues before it. This rearrangement joins TRBV7-8 to TRBJ1-2; 7 bases are shared with TRBD1. Germline V gene data show CDR1 as SGHVS and CDR2 as FQNEAQ. J lost 7 bases, V lost 5 bases, and 13 bases had no gene match. The CDR3 runs to 15 residues. The sequenced part of the CDR3 DNA is TGTGCCAGCAGCCCACGGGAGGGGGCAACTATTGGC. As protein: CASSPREGATIG. The whole CDR3 protein reads CASSPREGATIGYTF.

This clone appeared many times. Read coverage stops 3 residues before the CDR3 terminus; the germline J gene supplies the remainder. The rearrangement links TRBV30 to TRBJ2-4, with 7 bases matching TRBD2. The length of the CDR3 is 19 residues. J lost 4 bases, V lost 4 bases, and 22 bases had no gene match. The V gene's germline CDR1 is GTSNPN and CDR2 SVGIG (reference sequence). CDR3 DNA, as far as it was read: TGTGCCTGGACCGCCCTACGCGAGTGCGGGGGAGCTCAAAAAAACATT. It specifies CAWTALRECGGAQKNI. The full CDR3 sequence reads CAWTALRECGGAQKNIQYF.

This clone showed up many times. Read sequence stops 3 residues before the CDR3 end, and the germline J gene provides the missing end. J is TRBJ1-1 and V is TRBV10-3; the D gene is possibly TRBD1 (6 bases). The CDR3 length is 16 residues. Germline V gives CDR1 ENHRY, CDR2 SYGVKD. The ends were cut back, 8 bases at V and 1 base at J, with 20 bases in the middle. CDR3 in amino acids: CAIENTGRRGNTEAFF. CDR3 DNA, as far as it was read: TGTGCCATCGAAAACACAGGGAGGAGGGGGAACACTGAA.

This clone was detected many times. The CDR3 DNA, read in part, is TGTGCCAGCAGCTCCCCACTAGCGCCCTACATA. Translating it yields CASSSPLAPYI. The complete CDR3 protein is CASSSPLAPYIIYF. The chain has TRBV11-3 and TRBJ1-3; no reliable D call. The missing CDR3 end, 3 residues past where the read stops, is filled in from the germline J gene. CDR1 is SGHNT and CDR2 is YENEEA in the germline V gene. The CDR3 runs to 14 residues.

The table lists this clone with a few counts. The CDR3 is cut off 3 residues early in the read; its end comes from the germline J gene. The same CDR3 also results from other DNA sequences found in this sample. This sequence joins TRBV20-1 and TRBJ2-3, with 7 bases identical to TRBD2. Germline trimming cut 8 bases from V and 1 base from J; bases unmatched to any gene: 9. Germline CDR1 is DFQATT and CDR2 is SNEGSKA (reference sequence). CDR3 length: 14 amino acids. CDR3 bases read: TGCAGTCCGTTGCGGGGGAGCGGCACAGATACG. It translates to CSPLRGSGTDT. The full CDR3 is CSPLRGSGTDTQYF.

At least ten counts were recorded for this clone. The read halts 3 residues ahead of the CDR3 end, with the missing end drawn from the germline J gene. This chain uses TRBV4-2 with TRBJ2-1; TRBD2 matches at 13 bases. The germline CDR1 and CDR2 sequences are LGHNA and YNFKEQ. J was trimmed by 9 bases and V by 4 bases; bases with no gene match: 12. This CDR3 comprises 17 residues. The CDR3 DNA, read in part, is TGTGCCAGCAGCCCCCGGACTAGCGGGGGCCACAGGGGTGAG. It codes for CASSPRTSGGHRGE. The whole CDR3 is CASSPRTSGGHRGEQFF.

This clone showed up many times. Coverage ceases 3 residues before the CDR3 finishes, and the germline J gene fills in the end. J is TRBJ2-3 and V is TRBV7-8; 9 bases fit TRBD1. Trimming removed 5 bases from V and 6 bases from J; junction bases left unmatched: 9. The CDR3 extends over 15 amino acids. Germline V lookup: CDR1 SGHVS, CDR2 FQNEAQ. The CDR3 loop is CASSRTGTGMDTQYF. CDR3 bases read: TGTGCCAGCAGCAGGACCGGGACAGGGATGGATACG.